The 13 T cell receptor beta chains listed next were all sequenced from one sample in a study of blood T cell repertoires in COVID-19. Produced via immunoSEQ multiplex PCR; TCRdb's table is partial and in-frame only. The repertoire includes about 220,000 clones, approximately 90% of them detected once, and 0.72% sits in the top ten. Source material: peripheral blood. These receptors came from a man aged 35 to 55 with acute or convalescent COVID-19.

V usage is TRBV5-5 and J usage is TRBJ1-1, with a possible D match to TRBD1 (6 bases). CDR1 and CDR2 from the germline V gene are SGHKS and YYEKEE (reference sequence). Trimming removed 0 bases from V and 0 bases from J, with 15 bases in between. This CDR3 spans 17 amino acids. CDR3 bases: TGTGCCAGCAGCTTGGTAGGCGGGGGGCGGCTGAACACTGAAGCTTTCTTT. Residues: CASSLVGGGRLNTEAFF.

This clone was observed a single time. The chain joins TRBV10-3 to TRBJ2-7, with D possibly TRBD1 on 6 matching bases. CDR1 is ENHRY, CDR2 SYGVKD, per germline. V gave up 5 bases and J gave up 3 bases, with 14 bases separating them. The CDR3 is made up of 14 amino acids. CDR3 in amino acids: CAISSTGTNYEQYF. CDR3 coding DNA: TGTGCCATCAGTAGCACCGGGACAAACTACGAGCAGTACTTC.

The gene calls are TRBV5-1 and TRBJ2-7, with D possibly matching TRBD1 (5 bases). Germline assignment: CDR1 SGHRS and CDR2 YFSETQ. V dropped 3 bases and J dropped 7 bases, with 11 bases sitting between them. The CDR3 is 12 residues long. CDR3 coding DNA: TGCGCCAGCAGCTCAGGGCCTGGGGAGCAGTACTTC. Encoded protein: CASSSGPGEQYF. The full variable domain, with the rest looked up from reference TRBV5-1 and TRBJ2-7, is KAGVTQTPRYLIKTRGQQVTLSCSPISGHRSVSWYQQTPGQGLQFLFEYFSETQRNKGNFPGRFSGRQFSNSRSEMNVSTLELGDSALYLCASSSGPGEQYFGPGTRLTVT.

The DNA of the CDR3 is TGTGCCAGCAGTTACCGTGGACAGGGCATCTTCGAGCAGTACTTC. Protein: CASSYRGQGIFEQYF. The chain joins TRBV6-6 to TRBJ2-7; 8 bases fit TRBD1. The CDR3 covers 15 residues. V dropped 2 bases and J dropped 6; count of bases not matched to a gene: 9. Germline CDR1 reads MNHNY; CDR2 reads SVGAGI (reference sequence).

The chain links TRBV5-1 to TRBJ2-3; 7 nucleotides line up with TRBD1. The germline V gene encodes CDR1 SGHRS and CDR2 YFSETQ. Unmatched junction bases numbered 9, after V lost 6 bases and J lost 2 bases. This CDR3 spans 15 amino acids. The CDR3 is CASTSGTDITDTQYF. CDR3 DNA: TGCGCCAGCACGTCCGGGACAGACATCACAGATACGCAGTATTTT.

CDR3 sequence: CASSVSEGGETQYF. The DNA for the CDR3 is TGCGCCAGCAGCGTCAGTGAGGGAGGAGAGACCCAGTACTTC. The V and J genes are TRBV5-1 and TRBJ2-5; possible D gene TRBD2, 6 bases. Trimming left V 4 bases short and J 4 bases short, with 14 bases between. CDR1 SGHRS and CDR2 YFSETQ come from the germline V gene. The CDR3 consists of 14 residues.

The chain couples TRBV28 to TRBJ2-4; TRBD1 matches at 7 bases. Germline CDR1 MDHEN, CDR2 SYDVKM. The CDR3 is 17 amino acids. Trimming took 7 bases from V and 0 from J; bases not matched to a gene: 12. CDR3 in amino acids: CASNPPGQPQAKNIQYF. Here the CDR3 DNA reads TGTGCCAGCAACCCTCCGGGACAGCCTCAAGCCAAAAACATTCAGTACTTC.

The chain is built from TRBV7-2 and TRBJ2-1; D uncertain. Germline loops: CDR1 SGHTA, CDR2 FQGNSA. The CDR3 consists of 19 residues. V shed 2 bases and J shed 0 bases, with 20 bases lying between them. CDR3 loop: CASSLISGHFDISYNEQFF. CDR3 sequence (DNA): TGTGCCAGCAGCTTAATCTCTGGGCATTTCGACATCTCCTACAATGAGCAGTTCTTC.

V usage is TRBV6-5 and J usage is TRBJ2-3; 8 bases are a match to TRBD1. Germline CDR1 reads MNHEY; CDR2 reads SVGAGI. V trimming: 10 bases; J trimming: 2 bases; junction bases outside the gene matches: 8. The CDR3 length is 14 residues. The CDR3: CATKQGGHTDTQYF. For the CDR3, the DNA is TGTGCCACCAAACAGGGGGGTCACACAGATACGCAGTATTTT.

The J gene is TRBJ2-7, the V gene TRBV6-5; the D is unclear. Trimming took off 2 bases at V and 0 bases at J, with 11 bases between the two ends. CDR3 size: 15 residues. From germline, CDR1 is MNHEY and CDR2 SVGAGI. CDR3 nucleotides: TGTGCCAGCAGTTACGGGCGTATCGGCTCCTACGAGCAGTACTTC. Its protein product is CASSYGRIGSYEQYF.

This chain connects TRBV7-2 to TRBJ1-2; D gene uncertain. The CDR3 contains 15 residues. Trimming took off 3 bases at V and 3 bases at J, with 14 bases between the two ends. The V gene's germline CDR1 is SGHTA and CDR2 FQGNSA. CDR3 coding DNA: TGTGCCAGCAGCTTCCCTAAGACCGGGGACTATGGCTACACCTTC. Protein sequence: CASSFPKTGDYGYTF.

V and J are TRBV27 and TRBJ2-2, with 9 bases lining up with TRBD1. CDR1 and CDR2 from the germline V gene are MNHEY and SMNVEV (reference sequence). V was clipped by 6 bases and J by 3 bases; unmatched bases: 2. The CDR3 extends over 14 amino acids. CDR3 amino acids: CASSGQGYTGELFF. CDR3 coding DNA: TGTGCCAGCAGCGGACAGGGGTACACCGGGGAGCTGTTTTTT.

Comments on this clone: The sample contains more than one DNA sequence encoding this CDR3. The V and J genes are TRBV4-1 and TRBJ1-5; a weak D match, TRBD1 (5 bases). This CDR3 has 15 amino acids. With 0 bases removed from V and 1 base from J, the gap between germline ends came to 7 bases. Germline CDR1 MGHRA, CDR2 YSYEKL. The CDR3, as DNA: TGCGCCAGCAGCCAAGATCAGGGCAGCAATCAGCCCCAGCATTTT. It specifies CASSQDQGSNQPQHF.